This is a list of T cell receptor beta chains from one sample in a study of CD8+ T cells in alopecia areata. Generated by immunoSEQ multiplex PCR, the TCRdb table keeps only in-frame clones and is missing some. The data hold roughly 120,000 clones, with 50% to 55% observed a single time. The input for sequencing was CD4+ T cells sorted from blood, taken at week 4, from a patient treated with tofacitinib. The receptors were gathered from a human donor with alopecia areata. The CDR3 runs from the conserved cysteine through the conserved F or W. Fields, in order: J gene, D gene, V gene, clone size, CDR3 protein, CDR3 DNA. The D gene is left open where the match is weak. Where a row states a size, it is once, few, many or the class of an expanded clone; other rows omit it.

TRBJ1-1,TRBD1,TRBV5-6,.,CASSLGGQGVTEAFF,TGTGCCAGCAGCTTGGGCGGACAGGGGGTTACTGAAGCTTTCTTT
TRBJ1-2,.,TRBV30,.,CAWSADTKGYGYTF,TGTGCCTGGAGTGCGGACACAAAGGGGTATGGCTACACCTTC
TRBJ2-3,.,TRBV30,.,CAWSVLSGTSGDTQYF,TGTGCCTGGAGTGTACTCTCCGGGACCTCTGGAGATACGCAGTATTTT
TRBJ2-1,.,TRBV2,.,CASSGGTRGVNEQFF,TGTGCCAGCAGTGGAGGGACAAGAGGAGTCAATGAGCAGTTCTTC
TRBJ2-7,TRBD1,TRBV29-1,.,CSVRDRERRYEQYF,TGCAGCGTGAGGGACAGGGAGAGGAGGTACGAGCAGTACTTC
TRBJ2-4,.,TRBV5-6,.,CASSLLGRATIQYF,TGTGCCAGCAGCTTGCTGGGCAGGGCAACCATTCAGTACTTC
TRBJ1-5,TRBD1,TRBV29-1,.,CSVDPGGNQPQHF,TGCAGCGTTGATCCAGGGGGGAATCAGCCCCAGCATTTT
TRBJ1-5,.,TRBV20-1,few,CSAIPQPQHF,TGCAGTGCGATACCTCAGCCCCAGCATTTT
TRBJ1-5,TRBD1,TRBV5-1,.,CASRATGDTDQPQHF,TGCGCCAGCAGGGCGACAGGGGATACCGATCAGCCCCAGCATTTT
TRBJ2-3,.,TRBV29-1,.,CSVEGGTDTQYF,TGCAGCGTTGAAGGGGGGACAGATACGCAGTATTTT
TRBJ2-3,.,TRBV7-2,.,CASSFGGGTDTQYF,TGTGCCAGCAGCTTCGGCGGGGGCACAGATACGCAGTATTTT
TRBJ1-6,.,TRBV9,.,CASSVGREGNYNSPLHF,TGTGCCAGCAGCGTAGGGAGGGAAGGAAACTATAATTCACCCCTCCACTTT
TRBJ1-2,TRBD1,TRBV27,.,CASSFKGARGYTF,TGTGCCAGCAGTTTTAAGGGGGCGCGTGGCTACACCTTC
TRBJ2-5,.,TRBV4-1,.,CASSQTPQETQYF,TGCGCCAGCAGCCAGACACCTCAAGAGACCCAGTACTTC
TRBJ1-5,TRBD1,TRBV7-9,.,CASSKQGSNQPQHF,TGTGCCAGCAGTAAACAGGGGAGCAATCAGCCCCAGCATTTT
TRBJ2-7,TRBD2,TRBV6-6,.,CASSYLSGSTSYEQYF,TGTGCCAGCAGTTACTTGAGCGGGAGTACCTCCTACGAGCAGTACTTC
TRBJ1-2,.,TRBV9,.,CASSPNRGRGAYTF,TGTGCCAGCAGCCCAAACCGGGGCCGGGGGGCCTACACCTTC
TRBJ2-7,.,TRBV7-3,.,CASSLKRASEQYF,TGTGCCAGCAGCTTAAAAAGGGCTAGCGAGCAGTACTTC
TRBJ2-1,.,TRBV7-9,.,CASQKGTRFSNEQFF,TGTGCCAGCCAGAAAGGCACACGCTTTTCCAATGAGCAGTTCTTC
TRBJ1-5,.,TRBV7-2,few,CASSLGGGYQPQHF,TGTGCCAGCAGCTTAGGTGGAGGGTATCAGCCCCAGCATTTT
TRBJ2-3,.,TRBV2,.,CASSEFWRLGDSTTDTQYF,TGTGCCAGCAGTGAATTTTGGCGGCTCGGGGATTCAACCACAGATACGCAGTATTTT
TRBJ2-7,.,TRBV7-9,few,CASSGEAGTEDLYEQYF,TGTGCCAGCAGCGGGGAGGCGGGGACGGAGGACCTCTACGAGCAGTACTTC
TRBJ1-1,.,TRBV29-1,few,CSVSRNTEAFF,TGCAGCGTTTCTCGGAACACTGAAGCTTTCTTT
TRBJ1-2,.,TRBV30,once,CAWRGLGGANSYGYTF,TGTGCCTGGAGAGGTCTAGGGGGGGCGAACAGCTATGGCTACACCTTC
TRBJ1-2,.,TRBV7-9,few,CASSLGVSNYGYTF,TGTGCCAGCAGCTTAGGAGTCAGCAACTATGGCTACACCTTC
TRBJ2-3,TRBD2,TRBV2,.,CASSEGGPGLAGDTQYF,TGTGCCAGCAGTGAAGGAGGTCCGGGACTAGCGGGAGATACGCAGTATTTT
TRBJ2-1,TRBD2,TRBV19,.,CASSITGGSPTEQFF,TGTGCCAGTAGTATTACTGGCGGGAGTCCAACTGAGCAGTTCTTC
TRBJ1-3,.,TRBV30,.,CAWSVGLNSGNTIYF,TGTGCCTGGAGTGTTGGGCTCAACTCTGGAAACACCATATATTTT
TRBJ2-3,TRBD2,TRBV15,.,CATGTSGGADTQYF,TGTGCCACGGGGACTAGCGGGGGTGCAGATACGCAGTATTTT
TRBJ2-3,TRBD2,TRBV6-5,.,CASSSPTSGTTDTQYF,TGTGCCAGCAGTTCTCCGACTAGCGGAACCACAGATACGCAGTATTTT
TRBJ2-5,.,TRBV11-2,.,CASSLAGSKETQYF,TGTGCCAGCAGCTTAGCGGGTTCTAAAGAGACCCAGTACTTC
TRBJ2-5,.,TRBV29-1,.,CSVVGKYQETQYF,TGCAGCGTCGTCGGGAAGTACCAAGAGACCCAGTACTTC
TRBJ1-2,.,TRBV6-5,.,CASSYSRGGNYGYTF,TGTGCCAGCAGTTACTCGCGGGGAGGGAACTATGGCTACACCTTC
TRBJ1-1,.,TRBV29-1,.,CSGRVEDTEAFF,TGCAGCGGAAGGGTGGAGGACACTGAAGCTTTCTTT
TRBJ2-1,.,TRBV5-1,.,CASSLEGDGQFF,TGCGCCAGCAGCTTGGAAGGAGATGGGCAGTTCTTC
TRBJ1-2,.,TRBV5-1,.,CASSLGVLDYGYTF,TGCGCCAGCAGCTTGGGAGTTCTCGACTATGGCTACACCTTC
TRBJ1-1,TRBD1,TRBV25-1,.,CASRGQGRNTEAFF,TGTGCCAGCCGAGGACAGGGCAGGAACACTGAAGCTTTCTTT
TRBJ2-7,.,TRBV6-5,.,CASRFEGIFEQYF,TGTGCCAGCAGGTTTGAAGGGATTTTTGAGCAGTACTTC
TRBJ1-4,.,TRBV30,few,CACESNVGEKLFF,TGTGCCTGCGAGTCTAATGTGGGCGAAAAACTGTTTTTT
TRBJ2-7,.,TRBV6-5,.,CASSYEVGSEQYF,TGTGCCAGCAGTTACGAGGTGGGGTCCGAGCAGTACTTC
TRBJ2-7,TRBD2,TRBV6-5,few,CASSYRLADDEQYF,TGTGCCAGCAGTTACCGGCTAGCGGATGACGAGCAGTACTTC
TRBJ1-1,.,TRBV5-1,.,CASSDGRPAGYTEAFF,TGCGCCAGCAGCGACGGACGGCCTGCAGGGTACACTGAAGCTTTCTTT
TRBJ1-1,.,TRBV29-1,few,CSVAGLMNTEAFF,TGCAGCGTTGCCGGGCTCATGAACACTGAAGCTTTCTTT
TRBJ1-1,.,TRBV5-1,.,CASSSKSGQMNTEAFF,TGCGCCAGCAGCTCGAAATCGGGGCAGATGAACACTGAAGCTTTCTTT
TRBJ2-1,TRBD2,TRBV4-1,.,CASSQTGTSGSFSYNEQFF,TGCGCCAGCAGCCAAACCGGGACTAGCGGGAGTTTTAGCTACAATGAGCAGTTCTTC
TRBJ2-3,TRBD1,TRBV19,.,CASRKTGADTQYF,TGTGCCAGTAGGAAGACAGGGGCCGATACGCAGTATTTT
TRBJ1-6,.,TRBV7-9,.,CASRGDRTNSPLHF,TGTGCCAGCAGGGGAGACAGGACCAACTCACCCCTCCACTTT
TRBJ1-1,.,TRBV5-4,.,CASSSTPGSTEAFF,TGTGCCAGCAGCTCGACTCCAGGGAGCACTGAAGCTTTCTTT
TRBJ2-1,TRBD2,TRBV30,.,CAWVVGTSGYNEQFF,TGTGCCTGGGTCGTTGGGACTAGCGGCTACAATGAGCAGTTCTTC
TRBJ2-3,TRBD2,TRBV18,.,CASSPFREVTDTQYF,TGTGCCAGCTCACCATTTCGGGAGGTGACAGATACGCAGTATTTT
TRBJ2-7,.,TRBV5-6,.,CASSLNGESYEQYF,TGTGCCAGCAGCTTGAATGGGGAGTCCTACGAGCAGTACTTC
TRBJ1-1,.,TRBV2,.,CATVAGSMNTEAFF,TGTGCCACCGTCGCTGGGAGCATGAACACTGAAGCTTTCTTT
TRBJ1-2,TRBD1,TRBV5-4,.,CASSFQGAHGYTF,TGTGCCAGCAGTTTTCAGGGGGCCCACGGCTACACCTTC
TRBJ1-1,.,TRBV30,few,CAWDRPNTEAFF,TGTGCCTGGGACAGACCTAACACTGAAGCTTTCTTT
TRBJ1-5,.,TRBV5-6,.,CASSLHGGVSNQPQHF,TGTGCCAGCAGCTTGCACGGAGGGGTTAGCAATCAGCCCCAGCATTTT
TRBJ2-5,.,TRBV10-1,.,CASRDTLGETQYF,TGCGCCAGCAGGGACACCTTAGGAGAGACCCAGTACTTC
TRBJ2-5,TRBD2,TRBV11-1,.,CASSLTPASGSQETQYF,TGTGCCAGCAGCTTAACCCCCGCTAGCGGGAGCCAAGAGACCCAGTACTTC
TRBJ2-7,.,TRBV2,.,CASRGDSYEQYF,TGTGCCAGCAGAGGGGATTCCTACGAGCAGTACTTC
TRBJ2-3,TRBD1,TRBV5-6,.,CASSLVPGQGTDTQYF,TGTGCCAGCAGCTTGGTACCGGGACAGGGCACAGATACGCAGTATTTT
TRBJ2-3,.,TRBV7-9,once,CASSPGPPGSTDTQYF,TGTGCCAGCAGCCCGGGACCGCCAGGCTCCACAGATACGCAGTATTTT